This T cell receptor (beta chain) was recovered during a study of blood T cell repertoires in COVID-19. V dropped 4 bases and J dropped 5 bases, with 18 bases sitting between them. The CDR3 loop spans 16 amino acids. CDR1 and CDR2 (germline): SGHAT, FQNNGV. Per the study methods: Reference gene primer amplification yielded estimated nucleated cell counts. Profiling relied on immunoSEQ multiplex PCR, and the TCRdb table lists in-frame clones only, not all of them. Clone size and the V and J calls come from that table; the DNA yielded D and trimming. The repertoire consists of under 50,000 clones, with 88% occurring once and the leading ten covering about a tenth.

Sequencing was performed on peripheral blood. This receptor was obtained from a man aged 50-60 years with active COVID-19. The chain joins TRBV11-2 to TRBJ2-1; D is perhaps TRBD2 (5 bases). This chain's CDR3 is CASSSIRGSLHNEQFF. The CDR3, as DNA: TGTGCCAGCAGCTCAATTAGAGGGAGTCTTCACAATGAGCAGTTCTTC.